This T cell receptor (beta chain) was sequenced for a study of blood T cell repertoires in COVID-19. Across the whole study: Italy, Spain and the United States were the sources of the convalescent and acute COVID-19 samples. T cells, B-cell-depleted T cells, or PBMCs supplied cDNA or gDNA.

Original analysis: Amplification from reference gene primers served as the basis for estimated nucleated cell counts. Repertoires were generated with immunoSEQ multiplex PCR, while TCRdb's copy carries only in-frame clones and drops some. The D gene and trimming were derived from the DNA, and the V and J assignments and clone size from that table. Here the sample spans roughly 230,000 clones, around 89% being singletons. Seattle-derived patients entered the study during active infection and were followed longitudinally. Material for sequencing was peripheral blood. This receptor was obtained from a woman aged 55-75 years with COVID-19, enrolled during active disease.

The CDR3 protein is CASSLRLSRGSETQYF. For the CDR3, the DNA is TGTGCCAGCAGCTTAAGGTTGAGCAGGGGGTCAGAGACCCAGTACTTC. The genes are TRBV7-2 and TRBJ2-5; 7 bases align to TRBD1. CDR1 and CDR2 from the germline V gene are SGHTA and FQGNSA. Trimming at V came to 2 bases and at J to 4 bases, leaving 10 bases not matched to a gene. The CDR3 is 16 residues long.